A single sample is the source of the 24 T cell receptor beta chains below, sequenced in a study of blood T cell repertoires in COVID-19. Assay used: immunoSEQ multiplex PCR; TCRdb lists only in-frame clones, some missing. In the table there are roughly 290,000 clones, around 89% of which are singletons. Sequenced input: peripheral blood. The receptors originated from a woman aged 55 to 70 with acute or convalescent COVID-19.

The V gene is TRBV6-5, the J gene TRBJ1-1; 7 bases agree with TRBD1. V was clipped by 6 bases and J by 7 bases; unmatched bases: 2. The CDR3 covers 11 residues. The germline V gene encodes CDR1 MNHEY and CDR2 SVGAGI. The CDR3 here is CASRAGGEAFF. CDR3 coding DNA: TGTGCCAGCAGGGCAGGGGGTGAAGCTTTCTTT.

The chain couples TRBV7-6 to TRBJ2-2; perhaps TRBD1 as D (5 bases). The ends were cut back, 1 base at V and 4 bases at J, with 10 bases in the middle. The CDR3 is 15 amino acids. CDR1 and CDR2 from the germline V gene are SGHVS and FNYEAQ. The CDR3 here is CASSLGRVGTGELFF. CDR3 nucleotide sequence: TGTGCCAGCAGCTTAGGCAGGGTAGGCACCGGGGAGCTGTTTTTT. Looking up the rest from reference TRBV7-6 and TRBJ2-2 gives the full variable domain: GAGVSQSPRYKVTKRGQDVALRCDPISGHVSLYWYRQALGQGPEFLTYFNYEAQQDKSGLPNDRFSAERPEGSISTLTIQRTEQRDSAMYRCASSLGRVGTGELFFGEGSRLTVL.

CDR3 amino acids: CASSEQGGNTEAFF. The CDR3 nucleotides are TGTGCCAGCAGCGAACAGGGGGGGAACACTGAAGCTTTCTTT. The chain links TRBV7-3 to TRBJ1-1; 8 bases align to TRBD1. CDR1 SGHTA and CDR2 FQGTGA come from the germline V gene. The CDR3 extends over 14 amino acids. V shed 5 bases and J 1 base; nucleotides not matched to a gene: 3.

This clone was observed a single time. The chain combines TRBV27 with TRBJ2-5, with TRBD1 matching over 10 bases. The CDR3 loop spans 12 amino acids. The germline V gene encodes CDR1 MNHEY and CDR2 SMNVEV (reference sequence). Germline trimming cut 5 bases from V and 14 bases from J; bases unmatched to any gene: 8. CDR3 DNA sequence: TGTGCCAGCAGTCCGGGACAGGGGAATCGATACTTC. This translates into CASSPGQGNRYF.

As DNA, the CDR3 is TGTGCCAGCAGCCAAGAAGGAGCAGGGGAATATGGCTACACCTTC. This translates into CASSQEGAGEYGYTF. The chain has TRBV3-1 (or the pseudogene TRBV3-2) and TRBJ1-2; D may be TRBD1 (6 bases). V lost 0 bases to trimming and J lost 5 bases, with 13 bases between them. The CDR3 covers 15 residues. Germline assignment: CDR1 LGHDT and CDR2 YNNKEL (reference sequence).

This clone was found once. V and J are TRBV5-4 and TRBJ1-1, with D possibly TRBD1 on 5 matching bases. This CDR3 comprises 15 residues. The ends were cut back, 4 bases at V and 4 bases at J, with 17 bases in the middle. Germline V gives CDR1 SGHNT, CDR2 YYREEE (reference sequence). The CDR3 DNA reads as TGTGCCAGCAGCGGGACCAGGCTAGCGGCCACTGAAGCTTTCTTT. This codes for CASSGTRLAATEAFF.

J is TRBJ2-7 and V is TRBV2, with a possible D match to TRBD2 (5 bases). The germline V gene has CDR1 SNHLY and CDR2 FYNNEI. The CDR3 runs to 12 residues. Trimming left V 8 bases short and J 0 bases short, with 8 bases between. The CDR3 coding sequence is TGTGCCAGCGGGGAGAACTCCTACGAGCAGTACTTC. Residues: CASGENSYEQYF.

This clone was seen a single time. The gene calls are TRBV7-6 and TRBJ2-3; 10 nucleotides agree with TRBD2. This CDR3 is built from 16 residues. With 5 bases clipped from V and 8 bases from J, the junction kept 13 bases outside the gene matches. Germline V CDR1 and CDR2: SGHVS, FNYEAQ. The CDR3 DNA sequence: TGTGCCAGCAGCCCGACCGCAGCGGGGGGGGCAGGTACGCAGTATTTT. It specifies CASSPTAAGGAGTQYF.

The chain uses TRBV24-1 and TRBJ1-5; weak D call: TRBD1 (6 bases). Germline CDR1 is KGHDR and CDR2 is SFDVKD. Trimming left V 4 bases short and J 9 bases short, with 12 bases between. CDR3 length: 13 amino acids. The CDR3 loop is CATSEAGALPQHF. The CDR3 nucleotides read TGTGCCACCAGTGAAGCAGGGGCCTTGCCCCAGCATTTT.

The rearrangement links TRBV28 to TRBJ1-2, with D unresolved. The V and J ends lost 2 bases and 4 bases respectively, with 8 bases between them. This CDR3 spans 13 amino acids. The germline V gene encodes CDR1 MDHEN and CDR2 SYDVKM. In DNA, the CDR3 is TGTGCCAGCAGTTTAGAGGTGATCTATGGCTACACCTTC. This sequence encodes CASSLEVIYGYTF.

This chain uses TRBV13 with TRBJ2-7, with D possibly being TRBD2 (6 bases). Trimming left V 5 bases short and J 1 base short, with 9 bases between. The CDR3 sequence is 13 residues long. Looked up from germline, CDR1 is PRHDT and CDR2 is FYEKMQ (reference sequence). The chain's CDR3 is CASSLGGSYEQYF. The CDR3 nucleotides are TGTGCCAGCAGCCTGGGAGGATCCTACGAGCAGTACTTC.

The chain uses TRBV7-8 and TRBJ1-6, with a tentative D call TRBD1 (6 bases). Deletions cut 4 bases from V and 3 bases from J, with 13 bases between. The CDR3 spans 16 residues. CDR1 is SGHVS and CDR2 is FQNEAQ in the germline V gene. The CDR3 DNA is TGTGCCAGCAGCTCCCGGGGGGCAAACTATAATTCACCCCTCCACTTT. It yields the protein CASSSRGANYNSPLHF. Drawing the rest from reference TRBV7-8 and TRBJ1-6, the complete variable domain is GAGVSQSPRYKVAKRGQDVALRCDPISGHVSLFWYQQALGQGPEFLTYFQNEAQLDKSGLPSDRFFAERPEGSVSTLKIQRTQQEDSAVYLCASSSRGANYNSPLHFGNGTRLTVT.

The rearrangement joins TRBV7-9 to TRBJ2-7; perhaps TRBD1 as D (6 bases). Germline CDR1 reads SEHNR; CDR2 reads FQNEAQ (reference sequence). CDR3 length: 13 amino acids. V lost 2 bases and J lost 6, with 11 bases in between. CDR3 sequence reads: CASSLQGKGEQYF. The CDR3 nucleotides read TGTGCCAGCAGCTTACAGGGGAAGGGCGAGCAGTACTTC.

This chain links TRBV24-1 with TRBJ2-3; 11 bases are a match to TRBD2. The CDR3 is 16 amino acids. From germline, CDR1 is KGHDR and CDR2 SFDVKD. The J segment lost 5 bases and the V segment lost 4 bases, leaving 7 bases of the junction unmatched. CDR3 in DNA: TGTGCCACCAGTGACGCCGGGACTAGCGGAGTAGATACGCAGTATTTT. This translates into CATSDAGTSGVDTQYF.

The genes are TRBV3-1 (or the pseudogene TRBV3-2) and TRBJ1-2; perhaps TRBD1 as D (5 bases). V was cut by 1 base and J by 5 bases, with 14 bases left in between. The CDR3 is 15 amino acids. Per the germline V gene, CDR1 is LGHDT and CDR2 is YNNKEL (reference sequence). CDR3 residues: CASSQGGLRLYGYTF. The CDR3, as DNA: TGTGCCAGCAGCCAAGGGGGACTAAGGCTTTATGGCTACACCTTC.

The rearrangement uses TRBV11-1 and TRBJ2-3, with 8 bases fitting TRBD1. The CDR3 covers 15 residues. V lost 6 bases to trimming and J lost 7 bases; unmatched junction nucleotides: 12. Germline V gives CDR1 SGHAT, CDR2 FQDESV (reference sequence). As DNA, the CDR3 is TGTGCCAGCAGGCCGACAGGGGATCGTCTAAATACGCAGTATTTT. Its protein product is CASRPTGDRLNTQYF.

The chain has TRBV27 and TRBJ2-1, with 7 positions matching TRBD2. The CDR3 extends over 14 amino acids. Germline trimming cut 5 bases from V and 6 bases from J; bases unmatched to any gene: 7. Germline CDR1 MNHEY, CDR2 SMNVEV (reference sequence). CDR3 amino acids: CASSRGLVINEQFF. The DNA for the CDR3 is TGTGCCAGCAGTCGCGGACTAGTTATCAATGAGCAGTTCTTC.

The chain carries TRBV7-2 and TRBJ2-2; 15 nucleotides agree with TRBD2. CDR1 is SGHTA and CDR2 is FQGNSA in the germline V gene. J was trimmed by 3 bases and V by 5 bases; bases with no gene match: 1. The CDR3 spans 16 residues. The DNA for the CDR3 is TGTGCCAGCAGCCGGACTAGCGGGAGGGACACCGGGGAGCTGTTTTTT. Protein: CASSRTSGRDTGELFF. The complete variable domain, with remaining parts taken from reference TRBV7-2 and TRBJ2-2, reads GAGVSQSPSNKVTEKGKDVELRCDPISGHTALYWYRQSLGQGLEFLIYFQGNSAPDKSGLPSDRFSAERTGGSVSTLTIQRTQQEDSAVYLCASSRTSGRDTGELFFGEGSRLTVL.

The chain has TRBV21-1 and TRBJ2-1; the table calls TRBD2, which could not be checked here. TRBV21-1 is listed as a pseudogene. The CDR3 covers 16 residues. The CDR3 DNA reads as TGTGCCAGCAGCAAAGACCCTAGCGAGAGATACAATGAGCAGTTCTTC. Translating gives CASSKDPSERYNEQFF.

The chain employs TRBV9 and TRBJ2-6; 11 nucleotides agree with TRBD2. V trimming: 2 bases; J trimming: 4 bases; junction bases outside the gene matches: 8. The CDR3 consists of 18 residues. Germline V gene sequence: CDR1 SGDLS, CDR2 YYNGEE. CDR3 DNA sequence: TGTGCCAGCAGCGTTGGACTAGCGGGTTTCCCCGGGGCCAACGTCCTGACTTTC. Its translation: CASSVGLAGFPGANVLTF.

The chain links TRBV6-1 to TRBJ2-5; 7 bases are a match to TRBD1. This CDR3 region has 14 residues. V shed 6 bases and J 2 bases; nucleotides not matched to a gene: 6. The germline V gene has CDR1 MNHNS and CDR2 SASEGT. The CDR3 DNA is TGTGCCAGCAGCTACCTGGGACAGCAAGAGACCCAGTACTTC. Encoded protein: CASSYLGQQETQYF.

CDR3: CASSSYVYGSGNTIYF. The CDR3 bases are TGTGCCAGTAGTTCCTACGTCTATGGTTCTGGAAACACCATATATTTT. V is TRBV19 and J is TRBJ1-3; D uncertain. Germline-derived CDR1 and CDR2 are LNHDA and SQIVND (reference sequence). The CDR3 has 16 amino acids. Trimming removed 5 bases from V and 1 base from J, with 15 bases in between.

CDR3 sequence reads: CATSDSSQGFGYTF. For the CDR3, the DNA is TGTGCCACCAGTGATAGCAGTCAGGGTTTTGGCTACACCTTC. The J gene is TRBJ1-2, the V gene TRBV24-1; weak D call: TRBD1 (5 bases). Trimming took off 3 bases at V and 7 bases at J, with 14 bases between the two ends. The CDR3 covers 14 residues. Germline CDR1 reads KGHDR; CDR2 reads SFDVKD.

This CDR3 reads CASSLGQGFNQPQHF. CDR3 nucleotides: TGTGCCAGCAGCTTGGGACAGGGCTTCAATCAGCCCCAGCATTTT. The V call is TRBV5-6, the J call TRBJ1-5; 7 bases are a match to TRBD1. Germline lookup yields CDR1 SGHDT and CDR2 YYEEEE. Trimming took 0 bases from V and 3 from J; bases not matched to a gene: 3. CDR3 length: 15 amino acids.